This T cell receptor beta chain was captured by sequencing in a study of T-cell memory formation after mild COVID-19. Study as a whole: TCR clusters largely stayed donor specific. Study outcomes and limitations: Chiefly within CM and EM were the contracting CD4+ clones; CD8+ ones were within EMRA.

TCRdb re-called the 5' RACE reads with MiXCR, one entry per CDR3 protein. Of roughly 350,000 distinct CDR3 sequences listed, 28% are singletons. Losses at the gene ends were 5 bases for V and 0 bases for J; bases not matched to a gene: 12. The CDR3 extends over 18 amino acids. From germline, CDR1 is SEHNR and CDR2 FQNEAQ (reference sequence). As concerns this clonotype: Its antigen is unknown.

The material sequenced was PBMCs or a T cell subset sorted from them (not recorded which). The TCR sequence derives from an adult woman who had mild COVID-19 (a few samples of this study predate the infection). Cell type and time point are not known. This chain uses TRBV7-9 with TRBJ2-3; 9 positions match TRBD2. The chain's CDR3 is CASSKTFSTSGSTDTQYF. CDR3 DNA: TGTGCCAGCAGCAAAACTTTCTCCACTAGCGGGAGCACAGATACGCAGTATTTT.